The following is a T cell receptor (beta chain) sequence with its context. Its specific antigen is unknown. Base quality data are lacking; no much larger clone is found one base away. The V end loses 7 bases and the J end loses 4 bases, and a stretch of 14 bases separates them. The germline V gene encodes CDR1 MNHNS and CDR2 SASEGT. From the cysteine up to the phenylalanine, the CDR3 has a length of 14 residues. The entry retains the CDR3 DNA only, 42 bases that are in frame from base 1. Donors were healthy HIV-negative adults with no recently reported acute infections or vaccinations. Every donor was a Caucasian adult living in Nashville, Tennessee, USA. CD4+ T cells were enriched by magnetic negative selection; naive cells were then positively selected on CD45RA, and the negative fraction formed the memory subset. Blood was obtained by leukapheresis, after which PBMCs were separated by Ficoll-Histopaque density gradient centrifugation and cryopreserved in liquid nitrogen vapor phase. Purity and quantity of every magnetically sorted T cell population were checked by analytical flow cytometry. Each sorted fraction had its genomic DNA isolated and then quantified by UV absorbance on a Nanodrop 2000c.

This entry is derived from a study of shared clonotypes between healthy human individuals (dated by TCRdb to the early 2020s). For context, the study as a whole: A few men and a couple of women, aged 18 to 49 years, made up the cohort. Per donor, three plates each were used for CD4 naive and CD4 memory, two for CD8 naive, and one for CD8 memory. To estimate repertoire size and how much clonotypes are shared between individuals, the study performed deep sequencing of blood TCR repertoires from about five healthy adults. Different laboratories and diverse techniques were used to prepare libraries and sequence TCR repertoires, to increase sequencing depth and limit assay-specific biases. Each donor's leukapheresis produced roughly between roughly 0.85 and 9.5 billion PBMCs. Results the study describes overall, beyond this receptor: The genetic and exposure-history diversity represented was limited by the small number of donors. Naive subsets generally had larger estimated clonotype richness than memory subsets did. When a few donors were compared, the shared fraction of clonotypes was around 5% for naive CD4, over 3% for naive CD8, 2.3% for memory CD4, and around 0.4% for memory CD8. Based on pairwise subsampling, the degree of clonotype sharing among donors was expected to be affected by sequencing depth. Even with the large sequencing depth, rarefaction of the sorted-subset datasets indicated that sequencing was incomplete. Compared with non-shared clonotypes, clonotypes shared by all four sorted-subset donors had higher generation probabilities. Sampling was restricted to blood, and TCR repertoires in tissues likely differ from the TCR repertoires found in blood.

Using the deep immunoSEQ assay, TCR CDR3 regions were amplified from genomic DNA by multiplex PCR. Genomic DNA extracted from each cell subset was distributed evenly over all wells of several immunoSEQ 96-well plates, and each plate served as one replicate. For sorted subsets, each replicate PCR was loaded with about 0.2 ug genomic DNA, equivalent to 25,000 to 35,000 T cell genomes. Purified libraries were measured with a Qubit 3.0 fluorometer, size-checked on a Bioanalyzer 2100, and measured again with the KAPA Library Quantification kit. Every immunoSEQ 96-well plate was sequenced on a separate single-read 150-cycle Illumina NextSeq 550 flow cell. Processing in the source paper ran as follows. Because the immunoSEQ output held only junctional sequences and lacked quality scores, the filtering could not match the filtering applied to full-length reads. Sequences were annotated with PyIR, a Python wrapper for IgBLAST v1.9, and V/J genes and CDR3 were assigned using IMGT germline references. Reads were removed for weak V/J assignments (E-value above 1e-6), missing CDR3, stop codons, out-of-frame junctions, or ambiguous translated residues. V3J clonotypes were defined by identical inferred V gene, J gene, and CDR3 amino acid sequence. The percentage overlap between two repertoires was calculated by dividing the number of shared unique clonotypes by the size of the smaller repertoire. Three approaches were used to assess repertoire richness: RTK rarefaction, the Chao1 estimator, and Recon v2.1 estimates of unobserved clonotypes. Generation probabilities for all TCRbeta clonotypes obtained by the gDNA method from a few donors were computed using OLGA. Imported from immuneACCESS, the table was reduced by TCRdb to in-frame sequences with V and J called. These copies leave out some clones; in studies compared against another copy, an unresolved V gene accounts for under half, and the cause of the remainder is not known. Clone size and the V and J calls come from that table; the DNA yielded D and trimming. For this sample there are roughly 2 million clones; roughly 94% appear just once. 0.13% of the sample belongs to the ten largest clones.

The specimen sequenced was naive CD4+ T cells sorted from blood. In the paper's terms, the cell subset or site label means: CD45RA+ positively selected. This receptor was obtained from a man aged 18 to 29 in good health. The chain employs TRBV6-1 and TRBJ1-5, with TRBD1 as a weak D call on 6 bases. The CDR3 loop reads CASIPGVRNQPQHF. The DNA sequence is as follows: TGTGCCAGCATTCCAGGGGTCAGGAATCAGCCCCAGCATTTT.